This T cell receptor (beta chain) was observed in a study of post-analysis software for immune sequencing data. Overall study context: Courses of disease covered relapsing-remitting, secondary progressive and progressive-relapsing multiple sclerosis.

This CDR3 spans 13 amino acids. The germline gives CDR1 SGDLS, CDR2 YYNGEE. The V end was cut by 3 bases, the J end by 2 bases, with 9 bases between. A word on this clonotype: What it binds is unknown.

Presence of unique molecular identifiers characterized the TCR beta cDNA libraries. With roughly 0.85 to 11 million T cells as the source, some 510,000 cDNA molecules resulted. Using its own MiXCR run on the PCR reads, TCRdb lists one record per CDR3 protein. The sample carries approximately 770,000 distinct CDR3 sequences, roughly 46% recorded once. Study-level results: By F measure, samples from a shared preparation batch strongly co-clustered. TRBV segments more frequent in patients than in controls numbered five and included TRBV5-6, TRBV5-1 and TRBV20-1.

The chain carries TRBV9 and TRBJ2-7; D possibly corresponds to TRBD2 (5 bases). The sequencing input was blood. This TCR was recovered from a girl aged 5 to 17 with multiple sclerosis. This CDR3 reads CASSAGITYEQYF. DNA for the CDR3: TGTGCCAGCAGCGCCGGGATTACCTACGAGCAGTACTTC.